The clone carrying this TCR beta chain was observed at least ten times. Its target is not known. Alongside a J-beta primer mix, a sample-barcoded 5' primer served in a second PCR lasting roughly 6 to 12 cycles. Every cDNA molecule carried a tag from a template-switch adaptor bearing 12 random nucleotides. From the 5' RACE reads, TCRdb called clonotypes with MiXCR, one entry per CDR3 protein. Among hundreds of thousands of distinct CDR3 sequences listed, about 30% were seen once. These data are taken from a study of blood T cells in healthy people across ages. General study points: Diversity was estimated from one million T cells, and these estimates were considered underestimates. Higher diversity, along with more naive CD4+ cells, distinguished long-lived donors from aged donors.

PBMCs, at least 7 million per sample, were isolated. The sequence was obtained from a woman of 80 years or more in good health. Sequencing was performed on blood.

The chain's CDR3 is CASSTGTANYGYTF. The CDR3 DNA reads TGTGCCAGCAGTACCGGGACAGCGAACTATGGCTACACCTTC. This chain joins TRBV5-5 and TRBJ1-2, with 7 bases fitting TRBD1. Germline CDR1 SGHKS, CDR2 YYEKEE (reference sequence). J lost 2 bases, V lost 5 bases, and 6 bases had no gene match. CDR3 length: 14 residues.